These 17 T cell receptor beta chains came from one sample sequenced in a study of CD8 T cells in ankylosing spondylitis. Study-level results: Blood of patients with ankylosing spondylitis appeared to be characterized by a TCR beta motif of eight or nine highly homologous variants.

Their recognized antigens are unknown. TCRdb reanalysed the 5' RACE reads using MiXCR and keeps one entry per CDR3 protein. The data contain 130,000 or so distinct CDR3 sequences, roughly 18% of them singletons. Sequencing input: blood, either unsorted or a sorted T cell fraction (not recorded which). These receptors were obtained from a male donor with ankylosing spondylitis.

In its sample, this clonotype was seen a few times. The genes are TRBV4-3 and TRBJ2-2; 9 bases agree with TRBD1. CDR1 and CDR2 (germline): LGHNA, YSLEER. The J segment lost 0 bases and the V segment lost 1 base, leaving 3 bases of the junction unmatched. The CDR3 contains 17 residues. DNA of the CDR3: TGCGCCAGCAGCCAAGGGACAGGGGACGCGAACACCGGGGAGCTGTTTTTT. Amino acid sequence: CASSQGTGDANTGELFF.

The sample holds a few counts of this clonotype. The chain joins TRBV10-1 to TRBJ1-1; no firm D call. V gave up 4 bases and J gave up 4 bases, with 13 bases separating them. CDR1 is WNHNN, CDR2 SYGVQD, per germline (reference sequence). The CDR3 is 14 residues long. The CDR3 reads CASSVDVLRTEAFF. The CDR3 nucleotides read TGCGCCAGCAGTGTGGACGTACTACGCACTGAAGCTTTCTTT.

The sample holds a few counts of this clonotype. The chain carries TRBV2 and TRBJ2-1; D is unclear. Trimming shortened V by 6 bases and J by 9 bases, and 6 bases separated the two germline ends. CDR1 and CDR2 (germline): SNHLY, FYNNEI. This CDR3 is built from 10 residues. The CDR3 DNA sequence: TGTGCCAGCAGAGCCGCTGAGCAGTTCTTC. It translates to CASRAAEQFF. Full variable domain (outside the CDR3, taken from reference TRBV2 and TRBJ2-1): EPEVTQTPSHQVTQMGQEVILRCVPISNHLYFYWYRQILGQKVEFLVSFYNNEISEKSEIFDDQFSVERPDGSNFTLKIRSTKLEDSAMYFCASRAAEQFFGPGTRLTVL.

This clonotype was counted ten times or more. This rearrangement joins TRBV12-3 or TRBV12-4 to TRBJ2-2, with TRBD2 matching over 11 bases. The CDR3 is made up of 15 amino acids. J was trimmed by 5 bases and V by 6 bases; bases with no gene match: 5. Here the CDR3 reads CASRQTSGRTGELFF. Written as DNA, the CDR3 is TGTGCCAGCAGGCAAACTAGCGGGAGAACCGGGGAGCTGTTTTTT.

This clonotype was recorded many times. The chain uses TRBV29-1 and TRBJ2-7, with a tentative D call TRBD2 (6 bases). The CDR3 has 12 residues. Trimming stripped 3 bases from V and 4 bases from J, with 10 bases between. Germline CDR1 and CDR2: SQVTM and ANQGSEA. CDR3 protein: CSVEDYQYEQYF. Written as DNA, the CDR3 is TGCAGCGTTGAGGACTACCAGTACGAGCAGTACTTC.

The chain is built from TRBV7-8 and TRBJ1-1; D is possibly TRBD1 (5 bases). V shed 3 bases and J shed 0 bases, with 23 bases lying between them. The germline CDR1 and CDR2 sequences are SGHVS and FQNEAQ. The CDR3 has 19 amino acids. In DNA form, the CDR3 reads TGTGCCAGCAGCTTTTCGCCGGGGTCTGGGGCCAAAATGAACACTGAAGCTTTCTTT. Translation: CASSFSPGSGAKMNTEAFF. Together with reference TRBV7-8 and TRBJ1-1, the CDR3 gives the full variable domain: GAGVSQSPRYKVAKRGQDVALRCDPISGHVSLFWYQQALGQGPEFLTYFQNEAQLDKSGLPSDRFFAERPEGSVSTLKIQRTQQEDSAVYLCASSFSPGSGAKMNTEAFFGQGTRLTVV.

This clonotype was found a few times. The V and J genes are TRBV28 and TRBJ1-1; no clear D gene. This CDR3 contains 14 residues. Between the trimmed V and J ends, which lost 3 bases and 0 bases, there was a span of 8 bases. Germline V lookup: CDR1 MDHEN, CDR2 SYDVKM. DNA for the CDR3: TGTGCCAGCAGTTTTCGCGCCGTGAACACTGAAGCTTTCTTT. It encodes CASSFRAVNTEAFF. Filled out from reference TRBV28 and TRBJ1-1, the complete variable domain reads DVKVTQSSRYLVKRTGEKVFLECVQDMDHENMFWYRQDPGLGLRLIYFSYDVKMKEKGDIPEGYSVSREKKERFSLILESASTNQTSMYLCASSFRAVNTEAFFGQGTRLTVV.

The chain employs TRBV15 and TRBJ1-2; 7 bases agree with TRBD1. Germline assignment: CDR1 LNHNV and CDR2 YYDKDF (reference sequence). V lost 0 bases, J lost 4 bases, and 5 bases stayed unmatched. This CDR3 comprises 15 residues. For the CDR3, the DNA is TGTGCCACCAGCAGAGATCGTGGGACAGTCTATGGCTACACCTTC. Amino acid sequence: CATSRDRGTVYGYTF.

This chain connects TRBV29-1 to TRBJ2-3; unclear D gene. Germline-derived CDR1 and CDR2 are SQVTM and ANQGSEA. CDR3 length: 10 amino acids. Trimming removed 5 bases from V and 3 bases from J, with 3 bases in between. The DNA of the CDR3 is TGCAGCGTTTGGACAGATACGCAGTATTTT. Its translation is CSVWTDTQYF.

This clonotype was counted between two and nine times. The chain couples TRBV25-1 to TRBJ2-2; D unresolved. The V gene's germline CDR1 is MGHDK and CDR2 SYGVNS. V dropped 2 bases and J dropped 6 bases, with 4 bases sitting between them. The CDR3 sequence is 12 residues long. CDR3 amino acids: CASSETSGELFF. In DNA, the CDR3 is TGTGCCAGCAGTGAAACCTCCGGGGAGCTGTTTTTT.

V usage is TRBV27 and J usage is TRBJ2-7, with D possibly being TRBD1 (5 bases). V was shortened by 5 bases and J by 3 bases, with 11 bases between the two germline ends. The CDR3 runs 13 residues. The germline gives CDR1 MNHEY, CDR2 SMNVEV (reference sequence). CDR3 loop: CASSHRQDYEQYF. CDR3 DNA sequence: TGTGCCAGCAGTCACAGGCAGGACTACGAGCAGTACTTC.

The table lists this clonotype with many counts. The rearrangement uses TRBV29-1 and TRBJ1-2; D might be TRBD1 (5 bases). V dropped 6 bases and J dropped 3 bases, with 14 bases sitting between them. CDR1 is SQVTM, CDR2 ANQGSEA, per germline. This CDR3 has 13 residues. In DNA form, the CDR3 reads TGCAGCGTCCCGGGGGAGGAGTACTATGGCTACACCTTC. This encodes CSVPGEEYYGYTF.

The rearrangement links TRBV10-3 to TRBJ2-2, with 7 bases fitting TRBD1. Unmatched junction bases numbered 8, after V lost 7 bases and J lost 0 bases. This CDR3 has 16 residues. The germline V gene encodes CDR1 ENHRY and CDR2 SYGVKD. The DNA of the CDR3 is TGTGCCATCACCCGGGACAGATCTGCGAACACCGGGGAGCTGTTTTTT. It yields the protein CAITRDRSANTGELFF.

The rearrangement joins TRBV6-6 to TRBJ2-1; D not resolved. In germline, CDR1 is MNHNY, CDR2 SVGAGI (reference sequence). V lost 2 bases, J lost 7 bases, and 6 bases lay in between. This CDR3 spans 12 amino acids. CDR3 in DNA: TGTGCCAGCAGTTACGGGGTTAATGAGCAGTTCTTC. Protein product: CASSYGVNEQFF.

Turning to this clonotype: At one boundary the junction diverges from the germline segment, which might be a read error. J is TRBJ2-1 and V is TRBV7-7, with TRBD2 identical over 13 bases. Germline V gene lookup returns CDR1 SSHAT and CDR2 FNYEAQ (reference sequence). The CDR3 runs 15 residues. CDR3 amino acids: CASSRTSGRQDEQFF. CDR3 nucleotides: TGTGCTAGCAGCCGGACTAGCGGGAGACAGGATGAGCAGTTCTTC.

The chain couples TRBV12-3 or TRBV12-4 to TRBJ2-2, with 11 bases aligning to TRBD2. The CDR3 is made up of 14 amino acids. Trimming removed 9 bases from V and 5 bases from J; junction bases left unmatched: 5. In nucleotides, the CDR3 is TGTGCCAGTGAATGGACTAGCGGGACCGGGGAGCTGTTTTTT. It specifies CASEWTSGTGELFF.

The chain uses TRBV20-1 and TRBJ2-7, with 16 bases lining up with TRBD2. This CDR3 region has 18 residues. From germline, CDR1 is DFQATT and CDR2 SNEGSKA (reference sequence). With V trimmed by 3 bases and J by 0 bases, 8 bases remained unmatched. The CDR3 sequence is CSASPGTSGRDISYEQYF. The CDR3, as DNA: TGCAGTGCTAGTCCCGGGACTAGCGGGAGGGATATCTCCTACGAGCAGTACTTC.